These 25 T cell receptor beta chains originate from one sample sequenced in a study of cytomegalovirus exposure and HLA in healthy donors. This PCR relied on a set of 60 Vbeta primers and 13 Jbeta primers. Clones were read by immunoSEQ multiplex PCR, and TCRdb kept only the in-frame ones, dropping some. The repertoire holds a few hundred thousand clones, 72% seen once, with under 3% in the top ten. What was sequenced was PBMCs. All receptors come from a female donor in good health and CMV-seronegative.

V is TRBV5-5 and J is TRBJ2-7; TRBD1 is a possible D gene (6 bases). The CDR3 totals 16 residues. Germline CDR1 and CDR2: SGHKS and YYEKEE (reference sequence). V lost 5 bases, J lost 3 bases, and 21 bases lay in between. CDR3 nucleotides: TGTGCCAGCAGTCACCCTGAGGGGGTATCGGTCTACGAGCAGTACTTC. Translating it yields CASSHPEGVSVYEQYF.

This CDR3 is CASSDVQSLGNQPQHF. In DNA, the CDR3 is TGTGCCAGCAGTGACGTACAGTCACTTGGCAATCAGCCCCAGCATTTT. The chain is built from TRBV6-1 and TRBJ1-5; D is undetermined. Germline V gene lookup returns CDR1 MNHNS and CDR2 SASEGT. Trimming cost V 3 bases and J 2 bases, with 14 bases left between them. The CDR3 covers 16 residues.

This clone was detected only a few times. The gene calls are TRBV30 and TRBJ2-1; 10 positions agree with TRBD2. Germline V gene data show CDR1 as GTSNPN and CDR2 as SVGIG (reference sequence). With V trimmed by 0 bases and J by 1 base, 6 bases remained unmatched. The CDR3 sequence is 17 residues long. The CDR3 sequence: CAWSVTTSGMSYNEQFF. CDR3 DNA sequence: TGTGCCTGGAGTGTAACTACTAGCGGGATGTCCTACAATGAGCAGTTCTTC.

The chain employs TRBV5-1 and TRBJ1-4; 8 bases match TRBD1. J gave up 8 bases and V 0 bases, and 3 bases lay outside the gene matches. Looked up from germline, CDR1 is SGHRS and CDR2 is YFSETQ. The length of the CDR3 is 14 residues. CDR3 bases: TGCGCCAGCAGCTTGGGAGGACAGGGCGAAAAACTGTTTTTT. Its translation is CASSLGGQGEKLFF.

The CDR3 DNA is TGTGCCAGTAGTATCCCCCCGACTAGGAGCTCCTACAATGAGCAGTTCTTC. It translates to CASSIPPTRSSYNEQFF. The chain joins TRBV19 to TRBJ2-1; maybe TRBD2 (6 bases). Germline loops: CDR1 LNHDA, CDR2 SQIVND (reference sequence). The V end was cut by 3 bases, the J end by 0 bases, with 15 bases between. The CDR3 length is 17 residues.

Only a few counts were recorded for this clone. The chain has TRBV4-1 and TRBJ1-6; the D gene is possibly TRBD1 (5 bases). Per the germline V gene, CDR1 is MGHRA and CDR2 is YSYEKL. The CDR3 is made up of 13 amino acids. Trimming took off 4 bases at V and 14 bases at J, with 15 bases between the two ends. CDR3 nucleotides: TGCGCCAGCAGCCCCCCCATGACAGAAACCCTCCACTTT. Amino acid sequence: CASSPPMTETLHF.

This chain uses TRBV27 with TRBJ2-5, with a possible D match to TRBD2 (5 bases). CDR3 length: 14 residues. Germline V gene sequence: CDR1 MNHEY, CDR2 SMNVEV (reference sequence). Trimming cost V 5 bases and J 5 bases, with 15 bases left between them. The CDR3 DNA follows: TGTGCCAGCAGTCCACTAGGGTTCCGGGAGACCCAGTACTTC. Protein: CASSPLGFRETQYF.

On this clone itself: This sample also contains other DNA sequences that code for the same CDR3. V gene TRBV19 combines with J gene TRBJ1-5; D not certain. This CDR3 spans 14 amino acids. Per the germline V gene, CDR1 is LNHDA and CDR2 is SQIVND (reference sequence). Trimming removed 5 bases at V and 3 bases at J, with 11 bases between. The CDR3 is CASSFAVSNQPQHF. The CDR3 DNA follows: TGTGCCAGTAGTTTTGCAGTCTCCAATCAGCCCCAGCATTTT. The whole variable domain, filled in from reference TRBV19 and TRBJ1-5, reads DGGITQSPKYLFRKEGQNVTLSCEQNLNHDAMYWYRQDPGQGLRLIYYSQIVNDFQKGDIAEGYSVSREKKESFPLTVTSAQKNPTAFYLCASSFAVSNQPQHFGDGTRLSIL.

This rearrangement joins TRBV21-1 to TRBJ1-2; TRBD1 was called by the table and not checked on the DNA. TRBV21-1 is a known pseudogene. The CDR3 consists of 12 residues. The CDR3: CASRGGQDGYTF. The CDR3 DNA reads TGTGCCAGCAGGGGGGGACAGGATGGCTACACCTTC.

This chain joins TRBV5-6 and TRBJ2-7, with 10 bases fitting TRBD2. Germline CDR1 reads SGHDT; CDR2 reads YYEEEE. There are 15 residues in the CDR3. The V and J ends lost 1 base and 4 bases, in that order; junction bases with no gene match: 5. The DNA for the CDR3 is TGTGCCAGCAGCTTGTGGAGCGGGAGGGCATACGAGCAGTACTTC. Its translation: CASSLWSGRAYEQYF.

This clone has more than one count but fewer than ten. A junction end diverges from the germline sequence, so it may reflect a read error. CDR3 region: CSSSLASYEQYF. The CDR3 DNA reads as TGTTCCAGCAGCTTGGCCAGTTACGAGCAGTACTTC. The chain employs TRBV7-9 and TRBJ2-7; D not resolved. Germline CDR1 and CDR2: SEHNR and FQNEAQ (reference sequence). The CDR3 loop spans 12 amino acids.

The CDR3 DNA sequence: TGTGCCAGCAGTGAATATTTGTATGGGACAGGTTGGAATACTGAAGCTTTCTTT. Residues: CASSEYLYGTGWNTEAFF. This chain uses TRBV2 with TRBJ1-1, with TRBD1 matching 8 bases. The CDR3 consists of 18 residues. Germline V gene sequence: CDR1 SNHLY, CDR2 FYNNEI. Trimming removed 2 bases from V and 5 bases from J; junction bases left unmatched: 16.

The rearrangement uses TRBV25-1 and TRBJ1-2; D not certain. The CDR3 contains 12 residues. Germline CDR1 is MGHDK and CDR2 is SYGVNS. Trimming removed 8 bases at V and 0 bases at J, with 7 bases between. DNA for the CDR3: TGTGCCAGCGGGCATACTAACTATGGCTACACCTTC. Protein: CASGHTNYGYTF.

The V call is TRBV6-5, the J call TRBJ1-1; D is unclear. CDR1 is MNHEY and CDR2 is SVGAGI in the germline V gene. V dropped 2 bases and J dropped 6 bases, with 16 bases sitting between them. The CDR3 contains 15 residues. The CDR3, as DNA: TGTGCCAGCAGTTACGGCCCAAATTTTCTTTCTGAAGCTTTCTTT. It codes for CASSYGPNFLSEAFF.

The chain is built from TRBV4-2 and TRBJ2-7, with 10 bases aligning to TRBD1. Trimming at V came to 2 bases and at J to 2 bases, leaving 6 bases not matched to a gene. The CDR3 sequence is 16 residues long. Per the germline V gene, CDR1 is LGHNA and CDR2 is YNFKEQ. The CDR3 bases are TGTGCCAGCAGCCAAACCCCGGGACAGGGGACCTACGAGCAGTACTTC. Its protein is CASSQTPGQGTYEQYF.

The V and J genes are TRBV2 and TRBJ2-7, with D unclear. The V gene lost 7 bases and the J gene lost 0 bases, with 13 bases spanning the gap. The CDR3 spans 14 residues. Germline V lookup: CDR1 SNHLY, CDR2 FYNNEI. DNA of the CDR3: TGTGCCAGCACCCTCGCCTATTCCTCCTACGAGCAGTACTTC. Its translation is CASTLAYSSYEQYF.

This rearrangement joins TRBV9 to TRBJ2-7; D not resolved. The CDR3 sequence is 13 residues long. Trimming stripped 3 bases from V and 0 bases from J, with 7 bases between. CDR1 SGDLS and CDR2 YYNGEE come from the germline V gene. The CDR3 nucleotides are TGTGCCAGCAGCGGTCAGGACTCCTACGAGCAGTACTTC. It yields the protein CASSGQDSYEQYF.

V and J are TRBV4-1 and TRBJ2-2; TRBD2 agrees at 10 bases. Trimming removed 0 bases from V and 7 bases from J; junction bases left unmatched: 8. The CDR3 is made up of 17 amino acids. In germline, CDR1 is MGHRA, CDR2 YSYEKL. The CDR3 here is CASSQDRAGGRGGELFF. The CDR3 region has the DNA TGCGCCAGCAGCCAAGATCGAGCGGGAGGGCGTGGCGGGGAGCTGTTTTTT.

This sequence joins TRBV4-1 and TRBJ2-7; the match to TRBD2 covers 7 bases. The germline V gene has CDR1 MGHRA and CDR2 YSYEKL. The CDR3 is made up of 14 amino acids. With V trimmed by 5 bases and J by 6 bases, 10 bases remained unmatched. The CDR3 DNA sequence: TGCGCCAGCAGCGTTTGGGCGGGAGACAGCGAGCAGTACTTC. Its translation is CASSVWAGDSEQYF.

This clone was counted a few times. The rearrangement joins TRBV9 to TRBJ2-1; 12 nucleotides agree with TRBD2. The germline gives CDR1 SGDLS, CDR2 YYNGEE. This CDR3 spans 16 amino acids. The trim removed 4 bases at V and 10 bases at J, leaving 12 bases unmatched. The CDR3 spells CASSLPTSGSLREQFF. The DNA for the CDR3 is TGTGCCAGCAGCCTCCCGACTAGCGGGAGCCTTAGGGAGCAGTTCTTC.

The V and J genes are TRBV21-1 and TRBJ1-1; the D call of TRBD1 is as the table states it, not checked on the DNA. TRBV21-1 is tagged as a pseudogene. The CDR3 is 16 amino acids. The CDR3 coding sequence is TGTGCCAGCAGCAAGCCAGGACAGGGGCGGTGGACTGAAGCTTTCTTT. This gives the protein CASSKPGQGRWTEAFF.

This clone was observed a few times. This chain connects TRBV5-5 to TRBJ1-1; TRBD1 is a possible D gene (6 bases). This CDR3 contains 15 residues. Germline CDR1 SGHKS, CDR2 YYEKEE (reference sequence). The germline V and J ends were trimmed by 2 bases and 4 bases, with 15 bases remaining between them. CDR3 coding DNA: TGTGCCAGCAGCTTCAGGGGACTAGCTTTCACTGAAGCTTTCTTT. It is translated as CASSFRGLAFTEAFF.

This clone has a handful of counts. The chain has TRBV7-9 and TRBJ1-1; 10 nucleotides line up with TRBD1. Germline V gives CDR1 SEHNR, CDR2 FQNEAQ (reference sequence). The junction had 9 bases not matched to a gene; V was cut back by 3 bases and J by 8 bases. CDR3 length: 15 amino acids. The CDR3 nucleotides are TGTGCCAGCAGCTTTTTCGGGACAGGGGCCCTCGAAGCTTTCTTT. The encoded protein is CASSFFGTGALEAFF. The whole variable domain, filled in from reference TRBV7-9 and TRBJ1-1, reads DTGVSQNPRHKITKRGQNVTFRCDPISEHNRLYWYRQTLGQGPEFLTYFQNEAQLEKSRLLSDRFSAERPKGSFSTLEIQRTEQGDSAMYLCASSFFGTGALEAFFGQGTRLTVV.

This clone turned up a few times. The chain links TRBV5-1 to TRBJ2-5, with 14 positions matching TRBD2. CDR1 is SGHRS and CDR2 is YFSETQ in the germline V gene. This CDR3 has 16 residues. After removal of 4 bases from V and 4 bases from J, the junction contained 6 bases not matched to a gene. The CDR3 DNA sequence: TGCGCCAGCAGCGGTGCCGGGACTAGCGGGAGAGAGACCCAGTACTTC. Encoded protein: CASSGAGTSGRETQYF.

This clone was picked up a small number of times. This chain connects TRBV18 to TRBJ1-2; D remains unclear. The CDR3 consists of 13 residues. V gave up 3 bases and J gave up 7 bases, with 12 bases separating them. The germline gives CDR1 KGHSH, CDR2 LQKENI. CDR3 residues: CASSPWEGSGYTF. CDR3 coding DNA: TGTGCCAGCTCACCTTGGGAGGGCTCTGGCTACACCTTC.